This passage covers 32 T cell receptor beta chains from one sample sequenced in a study of metastatic and nonmetastatic thyroid tumors. Using MiXCR, TCRdb re-called clones from the PCR reads. Counted here are roughly 89,000 clones, 9.5% to 15% occurring once; the ten biggest clones make up about 10%. Patients had received no treatment of any kind before thyroid surgery. The sample was tumor tissue. The receptor set was obtained from a female donor with papillary thyroid cancer or a benign thyroid nodule (not recorded which). Some clones in this sample may be carry-over from other donors' samples.

This clone was observed a few times. Just one base apart from a much larger clone, this may be a read error. The conserved phenylalanine or tryptophan normally closing the CDR3 is absent here, so this likely arose from a read error. This chain uses TRBV20-1 with TRBJ2-1; D is ambiguous. The CDR3 has 13 residues. Germline V gene sequence: CDR1 DFQATT, CDR2 SNEGSKA (reference sequence). CDR3 in amino acids: CTPYLDSYNEQFS. Here the CDR3 DNA reads TGCACCCCTTACCTCGATTCCTACAATGAGCAGTTCTCC.

This clone was picked up a small number of times. A much bigger clone sits one base away, suggesting this may be a read error. This chain links TRBV10-3 with TRBJ2-2; 11 bases are shared with TRBD2. This CDR3 region has 16 residues. Germline V gives CDR1 ENHRY, CDR2 SYGVKD. Here the CDR3 reads CAISDSGRGNTGELLF. In nucleotides, the CDR3 is TGTGCCATCAGCGATAGCGGGAGGGGAAACACCGGGGAGCTGCTTTTT.

This clone was detected ten times or more. J is TRBJ1-2 and V is TRBV3-1; D unresolved. The CDR3 is 13 amino acids. Germline loops: CDR1 LGHDT, CDR2 YNNKEL (reference sequence). V was trimmed by 6 bases and J by 1 base, leaving 9 bases between them. CDR3 loop: CASSYTVNYGYTF. CDR3 DNA: TGTGCCAGCAGTTATACCGTTAACTATGGCTACACCTTC.

This clone was seen only a few times. The genes are TRBV15 and TRBJ1-5, with a possible D match to TRBD1 (5 bases). The CDR3 consists of 16 residues. CDR1 and CDR2 (germline): LNHNV, YYDKDF (reference sequence). The V end lost 0 bases, the J end lost 3 bases, and 12 bases lay between the germline ends. Here the CDR3 reads CATSRDEGRVNQPQHF. The CDR3, as DNA: TGTGCCACCAGCAGAGACGAGGGACGTGTCAATCAGCCCCAGCATTTT.

This clone was detected many times. This rearrangement joins TRBV19 to TRBJ2-1; possibly TRBD1 for D (5 bases). Looked up from germline, CDR1 is LNHDA and CDR2 is SQIVND (reference sequence). This CDR3 has 14 residues. V was cut by 6 bases and J by 3 bases, with 12 bases left in between. CDR3 nucleotides: TGTGCCAGTAGGAGGACAATACTCTACAATGAGCAGTTCTTC. Translating gives CASRRTILYNEQFF.

This clone was seen many times. The chain combines TRBV12-3 or TRBV12-4 with TRBJ2-7; 14 nucleotides line up with TRBD2. The CDR3 extends over 15 amino acids. The V and J ends lost 6 bases and 6 bases, in that order; junction bases with no gene match: 7. This CDR3 is CASSRGLAGVSEQYF. As DNA, the CDR3 is TGTGCCAGCAGCCGGGGACTAGCGGGAGTATCCGAGCAGTACTTC.

A single count supports this clone. Since a much larger clone is just one base distant, this may be a read error. This CDR3 reads CDSSIGRDGAFF. Here the CDR3 DNA reads TGTGACAGCTCAATCGGACGGGACGGGGCTTTCTTT. The chain employs TRBV18 and TRBJ1-1; perhaps TRBD1 as D (5 bases). The CDR3 runs to 12 residues. Germline V gives CDR1 KGHSH, CDR2 LQKENI.

This clone occurred many times. This chain uses TRBV2 with TRBJ2-1; either TRBD1 or TRBD2 may supply D (12 bases each). This CDR3 is 18 amino acids long. Per the germline V gene, CDR1 is SNHLY and CDR2 is FYNNEI. V lost 6 bases and J lost 5, with 26 bases in between. The CDR3 protein is CASSWGQGASGRDNEQFF. As DNA, the CDR3 is TGTGCCAGCAGCTGGGGACAGGGGGCTAGCGGGAGGGACAATGAGCAGTTCTTC.

About this clone itself: Mismatch with germline at one junction end may stem from a read error. Other nucleotide sequences from this sample produce the same CDR3. The chain combines TRBV5-1 with TRBJ2-6, with 8 positions matching TRBD1. This CDR3 has 16 amino acids. The germline gives CDR1 SGHRS, CDR2 YFSETQ. The chain's CDR3 is CASSLGGTGGANVLTF. The CDR3 nucleotides read TGCGCCAGCAGCTTGGGTGGGACAGGCGGGGCCAACGTGCTGACTTTC.

Concerning this clone itself: A much larger clone is a single base away; this may be a read error. The rearrangement joins TRBV12-3 or TRBV12-4 to TRBJ2-3; TRBD2 aligns across 9 bases. Trimming cost V 3 bases and J 2 bases; bases outside gene matches: 3. The CDR3 runs 15 residues. CDR3 sequence reads: CASSFLAGFTDTQYF. The CDR3 DNA reads TGTGCCAGCAGTTTTCTAGCGGGATTCACAGATACGCAGTATTTT.

This clone was picked up many times. The rearrangement joins TRBV19 to TRBJ2-7; 7 bases are shared with TRBD2. With V trimmed by 0 bases and J by 1 base, 3 bases remained unmatched. This CDR3 has 15 residues. Germline CDR1 LNHDA, CDR2 SQIVND (reference sequence). The CDR3 DNA follows: TGTGCCAGTAGTATAGACACGGGAGGTTCCTACGAGCAGTACTTC. Protein: CASSIDTGGSYEQYF.

There are many counts of this clone. This rearrangement joins TRBV10-3 to TRBJ2-6; D is uncertain. From germline, CDR1 is ENHRY and CDR2 SYGVKD. Trimming took 7 bases from V and 1 from J, leaving 11 bases between them. The CDR3 has 15 residues. CDR3 nucleotides: TGTGCCATCACGGGCCAGCTATCTGGGGCCAACGTCCTGACTTTC. Translating gives CAITGQLSGANVLTF.

At least ten counts were recorded for this clone. This CDR3 is CASSPQTNTEAFF. The CDR3, as DNA: TGTGCCAGCAGTCCGCAAACTAACACTGAAGCTTTCTTT. The chain employs TRBV27 and TRBJ1-1, with D unclear. Germline values: CDR1 MNHEY, CDR2 SMNVEV (reference sequence). Trimming took off 5 bases at V and 2 bases at J, with 9 bases between the two ends. The CDR3 extends over 13 amino acids.

This clone showed up many times. This chain joins TRBV6-1 and TRBJ2-1; no clear D gene. The CDR3 has 14 amino acids. Germline CDR1 reads MNHNS; CDR2 reads SASEGT. V was clipped by 6 bases and J by 8 bases, with 17 bases between them. The CDR3, as DNA: TGTGCCAGCAGGAGCCGCCCGGGTGAGCATGAGCAGTTCTTC. It yields the protein CASRSRPGEHEQFF.

This clone was observed many times. The chain couples TRBV19 to TRBJ1-1; 7 bases align to TRBD1. The CDR3 contains 13 residues. V dropped 8 bases and J dropped 4; count of bases not matched to a gene: 7. The germline V gene encodes CDR1 LNHDA and CDR2 SQIVND (reference sequence). The CDR3 is CASSDRAGTEAFF. The CDR3 nucleotides are TGTGCCAGTTCCGACAGGGCCGGCACTGAAGCTTTCTTT.

Points on this clone: This may arise from a read error, as a much more abundant clone is one base away. The chain has TRBV20-1 and TRBJ1-1, with D unresolved. This CDR3 has 13 residues. Trimming shortened V by 2 bases and J by 6 bases, and 13 bases separated the two germline ends. Germline-derived CDR1 and CDR2 are DFQATT and SNEGSKA (reference sequence). This CDR3 is CSARTPQCSEAFF. CDR3 in DNA: TGCAGTGCTAGAACACCTCAGTGTTCTGAAGCTTTCTTT.

This clone came up many times. The chain couples TRBV4-1 to TRBJ2-3, with 7 bases fitting TRBD2. The CDR3 extends over 15 amino acids. Germline CDR1 reads MGHRA; CDR2 reads YSYEKL. The J segment lost 4 bases and the V segment lost 1 base, leaving 5 bases of the junction unmatched. CDR3 in DNA: TGCGCCAGCAGCCAAGGTGGGCGGGAGTCAGATACGCAGTATTTT. Protein product: CASSQGGRESDTQYF.

In this sample, this clone turned up a few times. A much larger clone lies a single base off, so this may be a read error. The chain couples TRBV20-1 to TRBJ2-1; no clear D gene. The V gene's germline CDR1 is DFQATT and CDR2 SNEGSKA (reference sequence). The germline V and J ends were trimmed by 3 bases and 12 bases, with 21 bases remaining between them. The CDR3 consists of 14 residues. CDR3: CSASGVVETSSQFF. In DNA, the CDR3 is TGCAGTGCTAGTGGGGTAGTGGAAACCAGTTCGCAGTTCTTC.

This clone was observed at least ten times. Other DNA sequences of this sample code for an identical CDR3. The chain employs TRBV5-4 and TRBJ2-7; 7 bases align to TRBD1. Germline V gene data show CDR1 as SGHNT and CDR2 as YYREEE (reference sequence). The CDR3 covers 14 residues. V gave up 4 bases and J gave up 2 bases; unmatched junction bases: 6. CDR3 sequence reads: CASSHPDRTYEQYF. CDR3 in DNA: TGTGCCAGCAGCCATCCGGACAGGACCTACGAGCAGTACTTC.

Points on this clone: A much larger clone lies a single base off, so this may be a read error. The chain couples TRBV20-1 to TRBJ1-5, with D hard to call. Trimming removed 0 bases at V and 12 bases at J, with 12 bases between. The CDR3 runs to 12 residues. Germline V lookup: CDR1 DFQATT, CDR2 SNEGSKA (reference sequence). CDR3 in DNA: TGCAGTGCTAGAGATCATAATCGGGACCAGCATTTT. It specifies CSARDHNRDQHF.

In regard to this clone: A read error may explain this, as a much larger clone is one base away. Other DNA sequences in this sample translate to the same CDR3. This rearrangement joins TRBV20-1 to TRBJ2-1, with 9 bases matching TRBD1. Germline CDR1 DFQATT, CDR2 SNEGSKA (reference sequence). This CDR3 has 16 residues. For the CDR3, the DNA is TGCAGCGCCAAAAACCCGGGACAGGGAACCTACAATGAGCAGTTCTTC. The encoded protein is CSAKNPGQGTYNEQFF.

This clone was observed many times. V and J are TRBV18 and TRBJ2-3, with 8 positions matching TRBD2. This CDR3 has 15 residues. Per germline, CDR1 KGHSH and CDR2 LQKENI. With 8 bases clipped from V and 4 bases from J, the junction kept 11 bases outside the gene matches. The CDR3: CASRSGAGGADTQYF. As DNA, the CDR3 is TGTGCCAGCAGATCCGGGGCGGGAGGAGCAGATACGCAGTATTTT.

This clone was recorded many times. The chain is built from TRBV28 and TRBJ2-7; TRBD2 is a possible D gene (5 bases). The germline V gene has CDR1 MDHEN and CDR2 SYDVKM. Deletions cut 8 bases from V and 4 bases from J, with 12 bases between. The length of the CDR3 is 12 residues. In DNA form, the CDR3 reads TGTGCCAGCCTCGGGAACATTTACGAGCAGTACTTC. This encodes CASLGNIYEQYF.

The sample holds many counts of this clone. The chain is built from TRBV2 and TRBJ2-1; the match to TRBD2 covers 14 bases. This CDR3 comprises 16 residues. Germline V gene lookup returns CDR1 SNHLY and CDR2 FYNNEI. With V trimmed by 3 bases and J by 8 bases, 6 bases remained unmatched. The CDR3, as DNA: TGTGCCAGCAGTGAGGGGACTAGCGGGAGTTCAGATGAGCAGTTCTTC. This encodes CASSEGTSGSSDEQFF. The full variable domain, its missing parts supplied by reference TRBV2 and TRBJ2-1, is EPEVTQTPSHQVTQMGQEVILRCVPISNHLYFYWYRQILGQKVEFLVSFYNNEISEKSEIFDDQFSVERPDGSNFTLKIRSTKLEDSAMYFCASSEGTSGSSDEQFFGPGTRLTVL.

The sample holds one count of this clone. The rearrangement joins TRBV5-1 to TRBJ2-3, with D maybe TRBD2 (5 bases). CDR1 is SGHRS, CDR2 YFSETQ, per germline. This CDR3 has 14 amino acids. The V end was cut by 0 bases, the J end by 4 bases, with 9 bases between. CDR3 in DNA: TGCGCCAGCAGCTTGGGTGGGAGCGCAGATACGCAGTATTTT. It specifies CASSLGGSADTQYF.

This clone has ten or more counts. This chain joins TRBV20-1 and TRBJ2-5, with D possibly being TRBD1 (6 bases). The germline V gene has CDR1 DFQATT and CDR2 SNEGSKA (reference sequence). This CDR3 is built from 13 residues. V dropped 0 bases and J dropped 7 bases, with 12 bases sitting between them. CDR3 nucleotide sequence: TGCAGTGCTAGAGATCAGGGGTCCGGGACCCAGTACTTC. Protein: CSARDQGSGTQYF.

This clone was counted a few times. V is TRBV2 and J is TRBJ1-2; D unresolved. Germline CDR1 and CDR2: SNHLY and FYNNEI. The V end was cut by 1 base, the J end by 5 bases, with 14 bases between. The CDR3 length is 15 residues. CDR3 coding DNA: TGTGCCAGCAGTGAAGGGGGAGCCCAGACTTATGGCTACACCTTC. Its translation: CASSEGGAQTYGYTF.

This clone was seen repeatedly, ten times or more. The CDR3 DNA sequence: TGTGCCAGCAGTTATCAGGGGCATGGTCGAAATGAGCAGTTCTTC. The encoded protein is CASSYQGHGRNEQFF. The chain couples TRBV6-6 to TRBJ2-1; maybe TRBD1 (6 bases). This CDR3 comprises 15 residues. Germline assignment: CDR1 MNHNY and CDR2 SVGAGI (reference sequence). V dropped 3 bases and J dropped 7 bases, with 16 bases sitting between them.

This clone was seen at least ten times. The rearrangement links TRBV9 to TRBJ2-5, with D maybe TRBD2 (6 bases). The germline gives CDR1 SGDLS, CDR2 YYNGEE. This CDR3 has 13 residues. The V gene lost 3 bases and the J gene lost 3 bases, with 9 bases spanning the gap. In DNA, the CDR3 is TGTGCCAGCAGCGGCCGGGGGAAAGAGACCCAGTACTTC. Its protein is CASSGRGKETQYF.

This clone was observed many times. V is TRBV6-1 and J is TRBJ2-1, with D possibly matching TRBD2 (6 bases). Germline V gives CDR1 MNHNS, CDR2 SASEGT. V lost 6 bases and J 3 bases, leaving 15 bases between the germline ends. The CDR3 sequence is 15 residues long. This CDR3 is CASSPGGNDYNEQFF. The CDR3, as DNA: TGTGCCAGCAGCCCCGGGGGAAACGACTACAATGAGCAGTTCTTC.

This clone was seen a few times. This sequence joins TRBV6-4 and TRBJ2-7; 10 positions agree with TRBD2. Germline-derived CDR1 and CDR2 are MRHNA and SNTAGT. V gave up 3 bases and J gave up 9 bases; unmatched junction bases: 17. The CDR3 consists of 17 residues. CDR3 sequence (DNA): TGTGCCAGCAGTGAAGGCGCGTGGAGCGGGAGGGCCCGTGGGCAGTACTTC. Translated, it gives CASSEGAWSGRARGQYF.

This clone was picked up many times. This chain uses TRBV19 with TRBJ2-1, with D possibly being TRBD2 (5 bases). CDR3 length: 14 residues. V was pared by 5 bases and J by 13 bases, with 21 bases between. CDR1 LNHDA and CDR2 SQIVND come from the germline V gene (reference sequence). DNA for the CDR3: TGTGCCAGTAGTGCGGCCGGGGTCCTTAGCCCTCAGTTCTTC. This sequence encodes CASSAAGVLSPQFF.